This T cell receptor beta chain was sequenced during a study of glioma-infiltrating T cells after dendritic cell vaccination. Study-level information: Patients had newly diagnosed or recurrent glioblastoma and received dendritic cell vaccines. Autologous tumor lysate was loaded overnight onto monocyte-derived dendritic cells grown approximately 7 days with IL-4 and GM-CSF.

Notes on this clone: The target antigen is unknown.

Study-wide points: Higher TCR clonality did not directly relate to longer survival.

Assay: immunoSEQ multiplex PCR; the TCRdb copy retains only in-frame clones and omits some. This table holds 75,000 to 100,000 clones, 79% found once. Patients had residual fresh-frozen tumor tissue and more than two years of survival data. Germline CDR1 SGHTA, CDR2 FQGTGA. The germline V and J ends were trimmed by 0 bases and 0 bases, with 5 bases remaining between them. This CDR3 has 15 amino acids. The sequence came from a human donor with glioblastoma. Source: blood, taken before dendritic cell vaccination. The chain joins TRBV7-3 to TRBJ2-2; no clear D gene. CDR3 loop: CASSLTGTNTGELFF. CDR3 nucleotides: TGTGCCAGCAGCTTAACCGGTACGAACACCGGGGAGCTGTTTTTT.